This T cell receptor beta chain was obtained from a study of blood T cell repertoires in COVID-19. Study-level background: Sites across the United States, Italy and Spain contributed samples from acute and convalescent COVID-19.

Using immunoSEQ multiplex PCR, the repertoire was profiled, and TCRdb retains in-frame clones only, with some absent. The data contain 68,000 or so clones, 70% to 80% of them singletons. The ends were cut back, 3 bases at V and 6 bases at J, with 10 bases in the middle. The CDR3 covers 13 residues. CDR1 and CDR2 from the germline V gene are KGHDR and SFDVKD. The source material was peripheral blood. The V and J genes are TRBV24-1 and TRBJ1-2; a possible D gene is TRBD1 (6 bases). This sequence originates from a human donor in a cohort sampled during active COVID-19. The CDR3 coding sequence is TGTGCCACCAGTGATCAAAGGGGGAATGGCTACACCTTC. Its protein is CATSDQRGNGYTF.